The text below deals with one T cell receptor beta chain. The repertoire was sequenced with immunoSEQ multiplex PCR; TCRdb's copy has only in-frame clones and lacks some. The sample gives roughly 120,000 clones, 80% to 95% of which show up once; about 7.8% is in the top ten. The sample comes from a study of T cell responses to AZD1222 COVID-19 vaccine. The V and J ends lost 5 bases and 7 bases, in that order; junction bases with no gene match: 8. The germline gives CDR1 PRHDT, CDR2 FYEKMQ (reference sequence). The CDR3 sequence is 13 residues long. The sequencing here drew on peripheral blood, taken on day 0 of AZD1222 vaccination. This sequence was found in an adult in good health. This chain connects TRBV13 to TRBJ2-7, with 7 bases that match TRBD2. For the CDR3, the DNA is TGTGCCAGCAGCCGTCGGGGGGAAACGGAGCAGTACTTC. This sequence encodes CASSRRGETEQYF.